This TCR beta chain was identified during a study of control samples from healthy donors and cancer patients. CDR3 length: 14 residues. V was clipped by 6 bases and J by 1 base, with 9 bases between them. The V gene's germline CDR1 is MNHEY and CDR2 SVGAGI. TCRdb's copy holds only in-frame clones and misses some; the assay was immunoSEQ multiplex PCR. The sample shows about 59,000 clones, under 95% of them seen only once. The origin of this receptor is a man between 35 and 55 years old with colorectal cancer. This sequence joins TRBV6-5 and TRBJ2-2; no firm D call. Sequencing used PBMCs. The CDR3 nucleotides are TGTGCCAGCAGACGAAGGCAGAACACCGGGGAGCTGTTTTTT. Its protein is CASRRRQNTGELFF.